The source of this T cell receptor beta chain is a study of blood T cell repertoires in COVID-19. The germline V gene encodes CDR1 SQVTM and CDR2 ANQGSEA. Trimming took 4 bases from V and 6 from J, leaving 6 bases between them. This CDR3 region has 10 residues. Per the authors' pipeline: Amplified reference gene primers provided the basis for estimating nucleated cell counts. Clones were sequenced by immunoSEQ multiplex PCR, and TCRdb holds only the in-frame ones, with some missing. V and J calls and clone size are given by that table; D and trimming were obtained from the DNA. The table includes 140,000 or so clones, around 76% detected once.

The sequence was collected from a man in his 60s with acute or convalescent COVID-19. Sequencing was performed on peripheral blood. V usage is TRBV29-1 and J usage is TRBJ1-2; D is possibly TRBD1 (5 bases). For the CDR3, the DNA is TGCAGCGTTGGGGGGGATGGCTACACCTTC. It yields the protein CSVGGDGYTF.